This T cell receptor (beta chain) came from a study of identical twins. MiXCR, applied by TCRdb to the 5' RACE reads, yields one record per CDR3 protein. The sample records 1.5 million to 2 million distinct CDR3 sequences, roughly a third being singletons. Trimming cost V 2 bases and J 8 bases, with 3 bases left between them. Germline CDR1 reads DFQATT; CDR2 reads SNEGSKA (reference sequence). The CDR3 covers 9 residues. There are a few counts of this clonotype. The gene calls are TRBV20-1 and TRBJ1-2; no reliable D call. The clonotype was recovered from a newborn girl in good health. The sequencing sample was made of cord blood. Here the CDR3 reads CSARKGYTF. The CDR3 DNA sequence: TGCAGTGCTAGAAAGGGCTACACCTTC.